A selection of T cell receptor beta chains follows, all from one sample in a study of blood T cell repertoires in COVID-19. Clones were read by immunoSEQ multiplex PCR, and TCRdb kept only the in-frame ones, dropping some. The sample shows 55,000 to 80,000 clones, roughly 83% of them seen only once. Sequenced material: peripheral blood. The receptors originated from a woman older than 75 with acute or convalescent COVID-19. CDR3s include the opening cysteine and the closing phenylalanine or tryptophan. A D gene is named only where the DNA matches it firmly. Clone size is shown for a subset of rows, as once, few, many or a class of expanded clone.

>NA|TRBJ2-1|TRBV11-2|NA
CASSAAPGGEQFF
TGTGCCAGCAGCGCCGCCCCCGGGGGTGAGCAGTTCTTC
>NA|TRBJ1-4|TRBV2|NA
CASKRGLEEKLFF
TGTGCCAGCAAGCGAGGGTTAGAGGAAAAACTGTTTTTT
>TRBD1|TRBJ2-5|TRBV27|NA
CASSLSLGQGRETQYF
TGTGCCAGCAGTTTATCCCTGGGACAGGGCCGAGAGACCCAGTACTTC
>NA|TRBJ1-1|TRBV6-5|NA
CASRATFQGPHEAFF
TGTGCCAGCAGGGCGACCTTCCAGGGTCCTCATGAAGCTTTCTTT
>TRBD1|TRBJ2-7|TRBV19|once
CASSFGQAYEQYF
TGTGCCAGTAGTTTCGGACAGGCGTACGAGCAGTACTTC
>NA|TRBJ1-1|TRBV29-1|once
CSGQQGPSSAKAFF
TGCAGCGGTCAACAGGGCCCGTCTTCTGCCAAAGCTTTCTTT
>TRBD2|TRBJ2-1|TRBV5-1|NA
CASSPAGLAGVNEQFF
TGCGCCAGCAGCCCGGCGGGACTAGCGGGAGTCAATGAGCAGTTCTTC
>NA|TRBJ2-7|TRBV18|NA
CASSPPTSYEQYF
TGTGCCAGCTCACCACCGACTAGCTACGAGCAGTACTTC
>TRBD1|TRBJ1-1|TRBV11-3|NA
CASSLTGETEAFF
TGTGCCAGCAGCCTCACAGGGGAGACTGAAGCTTTCTTT
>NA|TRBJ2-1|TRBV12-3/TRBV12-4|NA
CASTYSTGEQFF
TGTGCCAGCACCTACAGTACCGGTGAGCAGTTCTTC
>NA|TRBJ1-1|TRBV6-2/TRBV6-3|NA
CASSPSGRVYPAFF
TGTGCCAGCAGTCCGTCGGGCAGGGTTTACCCAGCTTTCTTT
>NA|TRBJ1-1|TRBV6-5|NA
CASTARRVNTEAFF
TGTGCCAGCACCGCAAGACGGGTGAACACTGAAGCTTTCTTT
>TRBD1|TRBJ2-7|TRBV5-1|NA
CASSLAGQGSSEQYF
TGCGCCAGCAGCTTGGCAGGACAGGGCTCTTCCGAGCAGTACTTC
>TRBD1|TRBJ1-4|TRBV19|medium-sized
CASRPWTGPNEKLFF
TGTGCCAGTAGACCATGGACAGGGCCTAATGAAAAACTGTTTTTT
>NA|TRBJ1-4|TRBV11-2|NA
CASSLGQNANEKLFF
TGTGCCAGCAGCTTAGGGCAGAACGCTAATGAAAAACTGTTTTTT
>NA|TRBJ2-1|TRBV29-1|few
CSVAARGSSYNEQFF
TGCAGCGTTGCTGCTAGGGGAAGCTCCTACAATGAGCAGTTCTTC
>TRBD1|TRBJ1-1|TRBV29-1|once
CSGSGAQGGYTEAFF
TGCAGCGGGAGTGGAGCACAGGGGGGATACACTGAAGCTTTCTTT
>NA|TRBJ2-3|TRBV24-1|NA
CATSAYDRRGRGFRTDTQYF
TGTGCCACCAGTGCGTACGACCGTAGGGGCAGGGGATTTCGCACAGATACGCAGTATTTT
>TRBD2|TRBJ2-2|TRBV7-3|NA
CASSSYPRGSGGTGELFF
TGTGCCAGCAGCTCTTACCCCCGGGGTAGCGGGGGGACCGGGGAGCTGTTTTTT
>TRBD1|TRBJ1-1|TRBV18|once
CASSPGQVTEAFF
TGTGCCAGCTCACCAGGACAGGTTACTGAAGCTTTCTTT
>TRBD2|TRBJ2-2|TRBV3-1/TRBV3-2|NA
CASSLLTVASGLGAGELFF
TGTGCCAGCAGCCTACTGACAGTGGCTAGCGGGTTAGGGGCCGGGGAGCTGTTTTTT
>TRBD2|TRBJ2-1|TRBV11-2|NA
CASSLEPGTSHNEQFF
TGTGCCAGCAGCTTAGAACCCGGGACTAGCCACAATGAGCAGTTCTTC
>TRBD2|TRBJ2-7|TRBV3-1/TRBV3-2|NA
CASSQGTSGTYEQYF
TGTGCCAGCAGCCAAGGGACTAGCGGAACGTACGAGCAGTACTTC
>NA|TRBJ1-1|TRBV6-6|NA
CASNYYAEAFF
TGTGCCAGCAACTATTACGCTGAAGCTTTCTTT
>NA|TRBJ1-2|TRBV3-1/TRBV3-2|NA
CASSQGAGKNYGYTF
TGTGCCAGCAGCCAAGGGGCAGGGAAGAACTATGGCTACACCTTC
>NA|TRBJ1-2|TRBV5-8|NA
CASSLQGRGGYTF
TGTGCCAGCAGCTTACAAGGGAGGGGTGGCTACACCTTC
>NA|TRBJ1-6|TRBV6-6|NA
CASTAGDSYNSPLHF
TGTGCCAGCACGGCAGGGGATTCCTATAATTCACCCCTCCACTTT
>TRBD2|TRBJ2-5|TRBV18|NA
CASSPLPSGGQETQYF
TGTGCCAGCTCACCGCTGCCTAGCGGGGGGCAAGAGACCCAGTACTTC
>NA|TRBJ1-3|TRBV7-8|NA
CASSVTTGGNTIYF
TGTGCCAGCAGCGTAACCACAGGGGGAAACACCATATATTTT
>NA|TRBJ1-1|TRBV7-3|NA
CASSPDLGGITEAFF
TGTGCCAGCAGCCCGGACCTTGGGGGCATCACTGAAGCTTTCTTT
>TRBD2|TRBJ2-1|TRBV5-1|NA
CASSPGTSGDEQFF
TGCGCCAGCAGCCCCGGGACTAGCGGCGATGAGCAGTTCTTC
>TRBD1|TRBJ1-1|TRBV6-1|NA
CASGTGGFTEAFF
TGTGCCAGCGGGACAGGGGGCTTCACTGAAGCTTTCTTT
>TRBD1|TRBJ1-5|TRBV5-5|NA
CASSITGGEGQPQHF
TGTGCCAGCAGCATTACAGGGGGAGAAGGTCAGCCCCAGCATTTT
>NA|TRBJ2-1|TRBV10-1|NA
CASSESGQGDEQFF
TGCGCCAGCAGTGAGTCGGGACAAGGGGATGAGCAGTTCTTC
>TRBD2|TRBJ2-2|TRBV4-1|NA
CASSQNPGLLNTGELFF
TGCGCCAGCAGCCAGAACCCGGGACTACTGAACACCGGGGAGCTGTTTTTT
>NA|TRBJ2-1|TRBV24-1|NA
CATGQAGYNEQFF
TGTGCCACCGGCCAGGCGGGATACAATGAGCAGTTCTTC
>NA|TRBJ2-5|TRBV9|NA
CASSVDGSVRETQYF
TGTGCCAGCAGCGTAGACGGGAGCGTGCGAGAGACCCAGTACTTC
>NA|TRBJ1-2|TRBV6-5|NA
CASGGKSGYTF
TGTGCCTCCGGGGGGAAGTCTGGCTACACCTTC
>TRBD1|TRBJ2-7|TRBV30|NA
CAWSGPQGENYEQYF
TGTGCCTGGAGCGGCCCCCAGGGGGAGAACTACGAGCAGTACTTC
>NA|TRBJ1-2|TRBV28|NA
CASSSSNRDSDGYTF
TGTGCCAGCAGTTCCTCGAACAGGGATTCCGATGGCTACACCTTC
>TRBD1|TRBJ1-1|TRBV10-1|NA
CASNTKQGAEAFF
TGCGCCAGCAATACAAAACAGGGGGCTGAAGCTTTCTTT
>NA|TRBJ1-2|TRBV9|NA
CASTHGKSDYGYTF
TGTGCCAGCACCCACGGGAAGTCGGACTATGGCTACACCTTC
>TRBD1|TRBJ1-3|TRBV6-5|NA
CASRPGQGSGNTIYF
TGTGCCAGCAGGCCGGGACAGGGCTCTGGAAACACCATATATTTT
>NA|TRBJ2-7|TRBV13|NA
CASSPPFSYEQYF
TGTGCCAGCAGCCCCCCCTTTTCCTACGAGCAGTACTTC
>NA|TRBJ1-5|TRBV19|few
CASKPGADQPQHF
TGTGCCAGTAAACCAGGGGCCGATCAGCCCCAGCATTTT
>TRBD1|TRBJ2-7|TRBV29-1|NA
CSVVLGTGGEQYF
TGCAGCGTTGTACTCGGGACAGGGGGCGAGCAGTACTTC
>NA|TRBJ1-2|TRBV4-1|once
CASSQGAANYGYTF
TGCGCCAGCAGCCAGGGGGCAGCTAACTATGGCTACACCTTC